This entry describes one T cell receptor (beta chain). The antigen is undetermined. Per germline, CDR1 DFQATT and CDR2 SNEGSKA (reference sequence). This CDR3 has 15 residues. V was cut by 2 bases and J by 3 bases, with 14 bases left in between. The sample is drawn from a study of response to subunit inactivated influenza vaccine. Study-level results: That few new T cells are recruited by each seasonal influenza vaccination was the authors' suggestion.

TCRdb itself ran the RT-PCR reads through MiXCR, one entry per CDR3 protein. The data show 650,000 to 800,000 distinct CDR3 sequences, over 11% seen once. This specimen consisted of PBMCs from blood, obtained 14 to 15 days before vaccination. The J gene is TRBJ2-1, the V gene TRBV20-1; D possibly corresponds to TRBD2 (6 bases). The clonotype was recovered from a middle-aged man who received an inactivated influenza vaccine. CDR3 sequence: CSARLGGANYNEQFF. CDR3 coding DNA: TGCAGTGCTAGACTAGGCGGGGCAAACTACAATGAGCAGTTCTTC.